These 13 T cell receptor beta chains came from one sample sequenced in a study of blood T cell repertoires in COVID-19. Method: immunoSEQ multiplex PCR; TCRdb's copy keeps in-frame clones and lacks some. The profile shows 130,000 or so clones, roughly nine tenths of them singletons. Sequencing was done on a sample of peripheral blood. The receptors were sampled from a man between 65 and 79 years old with active or convalescent COVID-19.

The table lists this clone with a few counts. This chain connects TRBV5-1 to TRBJ1-3; 8 bases map to TRBD1. The CDR3 loop spans 16 amino acids. Trimming took 3 bases from V and 4 from J; bases not matched to a gene: 9. Germline CDR1 is SGHRS and CDR2 is YFSETQ. The CDR3 sequence: CASSSGTGGTGNTIYF. DNA of the CDR3: TGCGCCAGCAGCTCCGGAACAGGGGGAACGGGAAACACCATATATTTT.

The rearrangement uses TRBV2 and TRBJ2-1, with TRBD1 as a possible D gene (5 bases). V lost 5 bases and J 11 bases, leaving 13 bases between the germline ends. Looked up from germline, CDR1 is SNHLY and CDR2 is FYNNEI. The CDR3 loop spans 12 amino acids. The CDR3 region has the DNA TGTGCCAGCAGTACAGGTCTAACCAAGCAGTTCTTC. As protein: CASSTGLTKQFF.

This clone was found many times. The J gene is TRBJ2-5, the V gene TRBV11-2; weak D call: TRBD2 (5 bases). Germline V CDR1 and CDR2: SGHAT, FQNNGV. V was pared by 1 base and J by 4 bases, with 16 bases between. CDR3 length: 16 amino acids. The DNA for the CDR3 is TGTGCCAGCAGCTTAGTGGTAGGGAGTGCATTAGAGACCCAGTACTTC. Translating it yields CASSLVVGSALETQYF.

This clone was counted once. The genes are TRBV10-3 and TRBJ1-2, with TRBD1 identical over 8 bases. V shed 6 bases, J shed 5 bases, and the junction held 8 bases outside the gene matches. In germline, CDR1 is ENHRY, CDR2 SYGVKD. The CDR3 has 14 residues. The CDR3 loop is CAISATGEGYGYTF. CDR3 DNA: TGTGCCATCAGCGCGACAGGGGAGGGATATGGCTACACCTTC.

This chain uses TRBV5-1 with TRBJ1-5; D is perhaps TRBD1 (5 bases). Germline V gene data show CDR1 as SGHRS and CDR2 as YFSETQ. Trimming removed 4 bases from V and 3 bases from J, with 17 bases in between. This CDR3 spans 16 amino acids. The CDR3 sequence is CASSPTHRSANQPQHF. CDR3 DNA sequence: TGCGCCAGCAGCCCTACCCACAGGTCCGCCAATCAGCCCCAGCATTTT.

This clone turned up a few times. The chain links TRBV2 to TRBJ1-1; possibly TRBD1 for D (6 bases). Trimming pared 8 bases from V and 1 base from J, leaving 17 bases between. Germline V lookup: CDR1 SNHLY, CDR2 FYNNEI. This CDR3 has 15 amino acids. Here the CDR3 reads CASLKGGISNTEAFF. CDR3 bases: TGTGCCAGCCTTAAAGGGGGTATTTCGAACACTGAAGCTTTCTTT.

This chain uses TRBV5-1 with TRBJ2-7; 10 nucleotides match TRBD2. Germline CDR1 and CDR2: SGHRS and YFSETQ. The CDR3 has 14 amino acids. The trim removed 5 bases at V and 3 bases at J, leaving 5 bases unmatched. CDR3: CASRGLAGDYEQYF. The CDR3 coding sequence is TGCGCCAGCAGGGGGCTAGCGGGAGACTACGAGCAGTACTTC. Complete variable domain (other parts from reference TRBV5-1 and TRBJ2-7): KAGVTQTPRYLIKTRGQQVTLSCSPISGHRSVSWYQQTPGQGLQFLFEYFSETQRNKGNFPGRFSGRQFSNSRSEMNVSTLELGDSALYLCASRGLAGDYEQYFGPGTRLTVT.

The chain combines TRBV27 with TRBJ2-5, with D unclear. Per the germline V gene, CDR1 is MNHEY and CDR2 is SMNVEV (reference sequence). The V end was cut by 1 base, the J end by 2 bases, with 8 bases between. The CDR3 has 14 residues. The CDR3 protein is CASSLLGAQETQYF. In nucleotides, the CDR3 is TGTGCCAGCAGTTTATTAGGAGCACAAGAGACCCAGTACTTC.

On this clone: Other DNA sequences within the sample encode an identical CDR3. In DNA form, the CDR3 reads TGTGCCAGCAGCCGGACTAGCGGTTCTTACGAGCAGTACTTC. This codes for CASSRTSGSYEQYF. This chain joins TRBV27 and TRBJ2-7; 10 nucleotides match TRBD2. Per the germline V gene, CDR1 is MNHEY and CDR2 is SMNVEV (reference sequence). The CDR3 loop spans 14 amino acids. The J segment lost 4 bases and the V segment lost 6 bases, leaving 6 bases of the junction unmatched.

The chain employs TRBV6-5 and TRBJ2-4; TRBD1 matches at 10 bases. J was trimmed by 8 bases and V by 9 bases; bases with no gene match: 4. The V gene's germline CDR1 is MNHEY and CDR2 SVGAGI. The CDR3 totals 12 residues. Here the CDR3 reads CASKDRGDIQYF. CDR3 sequence (DNA): TGTGCCAGTAAGGACAGGGGGGACATTCAGTACTTC.

This clone was counted once. The rearrangement links TRBV27 to TRBJ2-7; 8 bases line up with TRBD1. Trimming took 2 bases from V and 2 from J; bases not matched to a gene: 11. The V gene's germline CDR1 is MNHEY and CDR2 SMNVEV (reference sequence). This CDR3 has 17 residues. The DNA for the CDR3 is TGTGCCAGCAGTTTAAGGGGAAAGGTGGACAGGGCCTACGAGCAGTACTTC. Translated, it gives CASSLRGKVDRAYEQYF.

The chain uses TRBV18 and TRBJ1-2; 10 bases are shared with TRBD1. The trim removed 3 bases at V and 3 bases at J, leaving 7 bases unmatched. Looked up from germline, CDR1 is KGHSH and CDR2 is LQKENI. The CDR3 runs to 16 residues. CDR3 nucleotides: TGTGCCAGCTCACCTATCCTGACAGGGGGCGACTATGGCTACACCTTC. This sequence encodes CASSPILTGGDYGYTF.

This clone was seen once. V and J are TRBV4-1 and TRBJ1-2; 8 nucleotides align to TRBD1. This CDR3 comprises 15 residues. The V and J ends lost 0 bases and 4 bases, in that order; junction bases with no gene match: 4. The germline V gene has CDR1 MGHRA and CDR2 YSYEKL. CDR3 coding DNA: TGCGCCAGCAGCCAAGAGGACAGGGCGACCTATGGCTACACCTTC. This translates into CASSQEDRATYGYTF.